The T cell receptor (beta chain) described here comes from a study of beta chain features in type 1 diabetes. V dropped 2 bases and J dropped 5; count of bases not matched to a gene: 8. Germline V gives CDR1 SGHTA, CDR2 FQGNSA. CDR3 size: 16 residues. Study-wide points: A pattern of fewer insertions and more deletions at VDJ junctions was seen in type 1 diabetes patients.

Reverse transcribing all isolated RNA meant expressed TCRB transcripts were sequenced. Clones were sequenced by immunoSEQ multiplex PCR, and TCRdb holds only the in-frame ones, with some missing. The top ten clones hold roughly 0.016% of a sample with about 330,000 clones, 11% of them seen once. Comment on this clone: Its target is not known.

The receptor comes from a woman aged 25 to 39 in good health. The source material was naive CD4+ T cells from blood. The chain employs TRBV7-2 and TRBJ2-7; the match to TRBD1 covers 11 bases. The CDR3 DNA is TGTGCCAGCAGCTTATCCCGGGACAGGGGGTGGGACGAGCAGTACTTC. Protein sequence: CASSLSRDRGWDEQYF.